These T cell receptor beta chains were read from a single sample in a study of blood T cell repertoires in COVID-19. Libraries were prepared by immunoSEQ multiplex PCR; TCRdb keeps only in-frame clonotypes and omits some of them. Among some 74,000 clones listed, 65% to 90% were seen once. The sample taken for sequencing was peripheral blood. These receptors were taken from an elderly man with acute or convalescent COVID-19. Each CDR3 is given with its conserved first and last residue. D genes are given only for firm matches. The listing skips clone size in some rows; elsewhere it reads once, few, many or a size class.

j_call d_call clone_size v_call cdr3_aa cdr3_nt
TRBJ1-1 - - TRBV28 CASSSLRNTEAFF TGTGCCAGCAGTTCTTTGCGGAACACTGAAGCTTTCTTT
TRBJ1-1 TRBD1 - TRBV7-9 CASSLMGQYTEAFF TGTGCCAGCAGCTTAATGGGACAGTACACTGAAGCTTTCTTT
TRBJ1-2 TRBD1 - TRBV5-8 CASSFRSGTEYYGYTF TGTGCCAGCAGCTTTCGTTCCGGGACAGAATACTATGGCTACACCTTC
TRBJ1-4 - - TRBV4-1 CASSQDYASERNEKLFF TGCGCCAGCAGCCAAGATTACGCGAGTGAACGCAATGAAAAACTGTTTTTT
TRBJ2-3 TRBD1 - TRBV27 CASSHGQGAGDTQYF TGTGCCAGCAGCCATGGACAGGGGGCAGGAGATACGCAGTATTTT
TRBJ2-5 TRBD2 few TRBV19 CASSITSGQETQYF TGTGCCAGTAGTATTACTAGCGGACAAGAGACCCAGTACTTC
TRBJ2-1 - - TRBV27 CASSFPGQHNEQFF TGTGCCAGCAGTTTTCCGGGACAACACAATGAGCAGTTCTTC
TRBJ2-3 - - TRBV12-3/TRBV12-4 CVVRLPDTQYF TGTGTCGTGCGCCTGCCAGATACGCAGTATTTT
TRBJ2-6 - once TRBV19 CASSTDRGSGANVLTF TGTGCCAGTAGTACCGATAGGGGGTCAGGGGCCAACGTCCTGACTTTC
TRBJ2-2 - - TRBV7-2 CASSPHRDWAGELFF TGTGCCAGCAGTCCCCACAGGGATTGGGCCGGGGAGCTGTTTTTT
TRBJ2-7 - - TRBV3-1/TRBV3-2 CASSHYTYEQYF TGTGCCAGCAGCCACTATACCTACGAGCAGTACTTC
TRBJ2-2 - once TRBV7-2 CASSSQGITNTGELFF TGTGCCAGCAGCTCGCAGGGAATAACGAACACCGGGGAGCTGTTTTTT
TRBJ1-6 - - TRBV2 CASSSRVAGNSPLHF TGTGCTTCTTCTAGCAGGGTTGCGGGAAATTCACCCCTCCACTTT
TRBJ1-4 TRBD1 - TRBV7-9 CASSPGQGADEKLFF TGTGCCAGCAGCCCCGGACAGGGGGCGGATGAAAAACTGTTTTTT
TRBJ1-1 - - TRBV6-2/TRBV6-3 CASSLRLGQNTEAFF TGTGCCAGCAGCCTCAGGCTGGGTCAGAACACTGAAGCTTTCTTT
TRBJ2-2 TRBD2 once TRBV4-3 CASSPRASGMNTGELFF TGCGCCAGCAGCCCCCGGGCTAGCGGGATGAACACCGGGGAGCTGTTTTTT
TRBJ2-5 TRBD2 - TRBV9 CASSVEAGVHGETQYF TGTGCCAGCAGCGTAGAAGCGGGGGTCCATGGGGAGACCCAGTACTTC
TRBJ2-1 TRBD2 - TRBV7-2 CASSPPGGAYNEQFF TGTGCCAGCAGCCCCCCGGGGGGGGCCTACAATGAGCAGTTCTTC
TRBJ1-5 - - TRBV30 CAWSVGGAGRSNQPQHF TGTGCCTGGAGTGTAGGGGGGGCCGGTAGGAGCAATCAGCCCCAGCATTTT
TRBJ2-3 TRBD1 - TRBV7-6 CASSSSGTGIDTQYF TGTGCCAGCAGCTCCTCCGGGACAGGGATAGATACGCAGTATTTT
TRBJ1-1 - - TRBV5-1 CASSEQGSDTEAFF TGCGCCAGCAGCGAACAGGGTTCCGACACTGAAGCTTTCTTT
TRBJ1-6 TRBD1 - TRBV6-5 CASSLDRGNNSPLHF TGTGCCAGCAGCTTGGACAGGGGTAATAATTCACCCCTCCACTTT
TRBJ1-1 TRBD1 few TRBV4-2 CASSQARQGVPEAFF TGTGCCAGCAGCCAAGCCCGACAGGGCGTCCCTGAAGCTTTCTTT
TRBJ2-3 - - TRBV7-3 CASSLTARSTDTQYF TGTGCCAGCAGCTTAACGGCCAGGTCCACAGATACGCAGTATTTT
TRBJ2-3 TRBD1 - TRBV9 CASSAPLQGVRTDTQYF TGTGCCAGCAGCGCCCCACTACAGGGGGTAAGGACAGATACGCAGTATTTT
TRBJ2-2 TRBD1 once TRBV7-6 CASSLWTGSIAGELFF TGTGCCAGCAGCTTATGGACAGGGTCGATCGCCGGGGAGCTGTTTTTT
TRBJ1-2 - - TRBV27 CASTPRRGDYGYTF TGTGCCAGCACCCCCCGGCGGGGGGACTATGGCTACACCTTC
TRBJ2-3 - many TRBV7-3 CASSPQGFGTDTQYF TGTGCCAGCAGCCCCCAGGGATTCGGCACAGATACGCAGTATTTT
TRBJ2-7 - - TRBV9 CASSGGDGGKSYEQYF TGTGCCAGCAGCGGGGGGGACGGAGGAAAATCCTACGAGCAGTACTTC